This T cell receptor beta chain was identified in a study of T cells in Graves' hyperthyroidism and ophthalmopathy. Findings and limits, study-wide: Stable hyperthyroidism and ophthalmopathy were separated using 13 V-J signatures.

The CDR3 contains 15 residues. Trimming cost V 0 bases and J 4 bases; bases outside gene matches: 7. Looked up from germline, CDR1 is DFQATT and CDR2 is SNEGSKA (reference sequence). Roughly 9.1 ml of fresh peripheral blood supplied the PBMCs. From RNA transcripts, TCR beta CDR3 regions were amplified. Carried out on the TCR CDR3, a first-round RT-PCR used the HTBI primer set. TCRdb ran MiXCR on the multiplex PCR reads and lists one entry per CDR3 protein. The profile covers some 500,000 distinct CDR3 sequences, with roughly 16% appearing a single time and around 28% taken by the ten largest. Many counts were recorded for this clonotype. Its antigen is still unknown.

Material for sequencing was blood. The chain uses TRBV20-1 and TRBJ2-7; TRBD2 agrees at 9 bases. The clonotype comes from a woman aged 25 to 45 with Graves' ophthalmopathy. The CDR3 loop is CSARDGGGGVYEQYF. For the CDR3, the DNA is TGCAGTGCTAGAGATGGCGGGGGGGGGGTGTACGAGCAGTACTTC.